The present T cell receptor (beta chain) was sequenced within a study of T cell responses to AZD1222 COVID-19 vaccine. This CDR3 is 15 amino acids long. Germline V gene sequence: CDR1 LGHDT, CDR2 YNNKEL (reference sequence). V lost 2 bases to trimming and J lost 0 bases, with 8 bases between them. Method: immunoSEQ multiplex PCR; TCRdb's copy keeps in-frame clones and lacks some. The profile covers 150,000 or so clones, with about 90% appearing a single time and approximately 5.3% taken by the ten largest. V usage is TRBV3-1 (or the pseudogene TRBV3-2) and J usage is TRBJ1-5; D is uncertain. This clonotype was sampled from an adult in good health. The input for sequencing was peripheral blood, taken on day 0 of AZD1222 vaccination. The CDR3 region has the DNA TGTGCCAGCAGCCAAAGACCGAGTAGCAATCAGCCCCAGCATTTT. This codes for CASSQRPSSNQPQHF.